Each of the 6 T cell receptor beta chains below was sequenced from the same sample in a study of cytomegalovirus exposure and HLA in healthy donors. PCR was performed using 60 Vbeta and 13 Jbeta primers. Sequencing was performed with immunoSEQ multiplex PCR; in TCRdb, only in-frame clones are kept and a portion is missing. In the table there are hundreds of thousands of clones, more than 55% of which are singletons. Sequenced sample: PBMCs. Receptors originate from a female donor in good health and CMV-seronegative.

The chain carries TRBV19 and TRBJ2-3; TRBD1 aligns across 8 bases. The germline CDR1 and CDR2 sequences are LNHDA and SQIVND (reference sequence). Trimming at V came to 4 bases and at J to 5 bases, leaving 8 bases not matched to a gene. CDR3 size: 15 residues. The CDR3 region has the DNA TGTGCCAGTAGTAGCCGACAGGGGAATTTAGATACGCAGTATTTT. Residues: CASSSRQGNLDTQYF.

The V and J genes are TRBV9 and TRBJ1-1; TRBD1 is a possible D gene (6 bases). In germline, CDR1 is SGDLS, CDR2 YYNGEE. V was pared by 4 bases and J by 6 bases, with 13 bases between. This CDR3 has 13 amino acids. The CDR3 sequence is CASSSTGRPEAFF. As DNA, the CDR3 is TGTGCCAGCAGCAGTACAGGGAGACCTGAAGCTTTCTTT.

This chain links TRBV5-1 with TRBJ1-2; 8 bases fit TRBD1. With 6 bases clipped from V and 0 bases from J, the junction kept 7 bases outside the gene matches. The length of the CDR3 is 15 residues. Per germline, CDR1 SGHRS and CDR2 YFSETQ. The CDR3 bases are TGCGCCAGCAAAACGGGACAGGCCCCTAACTATGGCTACACCTTC. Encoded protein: CASKTGQAPNYGYTF.

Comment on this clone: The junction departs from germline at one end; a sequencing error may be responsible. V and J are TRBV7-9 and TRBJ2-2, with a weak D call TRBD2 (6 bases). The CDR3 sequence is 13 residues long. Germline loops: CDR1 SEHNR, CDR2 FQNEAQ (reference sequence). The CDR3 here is CSSSWDLAGELFF. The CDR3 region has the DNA TGTTCCAGCAGCTGGGACTTGGCCGGGGAGCTGTTTTTT.

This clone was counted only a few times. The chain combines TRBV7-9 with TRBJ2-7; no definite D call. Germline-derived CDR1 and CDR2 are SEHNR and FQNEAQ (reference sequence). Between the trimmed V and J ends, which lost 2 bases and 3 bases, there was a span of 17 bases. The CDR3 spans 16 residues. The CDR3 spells CASSLIDSSILYEQYF. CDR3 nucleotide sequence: TGTGCCAGCAGCTTAATAGACTCCTCGATTCTCTACGAGCAGTACTTC.

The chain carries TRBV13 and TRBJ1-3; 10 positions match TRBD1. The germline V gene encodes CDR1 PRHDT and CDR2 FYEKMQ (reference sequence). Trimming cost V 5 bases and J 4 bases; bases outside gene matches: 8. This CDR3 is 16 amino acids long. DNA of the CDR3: TGTGCCAGCAGCACCAGACAGGGGGCGGTCGGAAACACCATATATTTT. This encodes CASSTRQGAVGNTIYF.